There are a few counts of the clone carrying this TCR beta chain. The target antigen is unknown. The germline V gene encodes CDR1 GTSNPN and CDR2 SVGIG (reference sequence). V lost 4 bases and J 4 bases, leaving 11 bases between the germline ends. The CDR3 loop spans 14 amino acids. These data come from a study of metastatic and nonmetastatic thyroid tumors. The overall study: It was across blood and tumor or nodule tissue from malignant and benign thyroid patients that repertoires were compared. Overall study findings and caveats: According to reports, the diversity of TCR beta was significantly higher in malignant thyroid tumors than in benign nodules, and this held in both blood and tumor samples.

Not a single patient had been given any form of treatment at any point before undergoing thyroid surgery. In the original analysis: Building a distant-metastasis classifier for papillary thyroid cancer drew on CDR3 differences across clinicopathological groups. TCRdb re-analyzed the PCR reads through MiXCR. The authors' filters were not applied to this entry. The sample lists about 15,000 clones, around 30% occurring once. The J gene is TRBJ2-6, the V gene TRBV30, with D maybe TRBD2 (6 bases). This TCR came from a female donor with papillary thyroid cancer or a benign thyroid nodule (not recorded which). Some clones in this sample may be carry-over from other donors' samples. Sequences were obtained from tumor tissue. The CDR3 sequence: CAWTAGSGANVLTF. The CDR3 nucleotides read TGTGCCTGGACTGCGGGGTCCGGGGCCAACGTCCTGACTTTC.